This TCR beta chain was identified during a study of OX40 agonist ivuxolimab in advanced cancers. CDR3 length: 14 residues. The germline V gene has CDR1 SGHVS and CDR2 FQNEAQ. V gave up 6 bases and J gave up 6 bases, with 15 bases separating them. The repertoire was sequenced with immunoSEQ multiplex PCR; TCRdb's copy has only in-frame clones and lacks some. Found here are 62,000 or so clones, roughly 80% of them singletons; the top ten hold 3% to 4%. The chain combines TRBV7-8 with TRBJ2-1, with D hard to call. The source of this sequence is an adult with an advanced solid tumor such as melanoma, head and neck, liver or kidney cancer. Sequenced here: CD4+ or CD8+ T cells sorted from blood, sampled in a trial of the OX40 agonist ivuxolimab. The CDR3 sequence: CASRPSFGSNEQFF. CDR3 coding DNA: TGTGCCAGCAGGCCGTCGTTTGGCTCCAATGAGCAGTTCTTC. Drawing the rest from reference TRBV7-8 and TRBJ2-1, the complete variable domain is GAGVSQSPRYKVAKRGQDVALRCDPISGHVSLFWYQQALGQGPEFLTYFQNEAQLDKSGLPSDRFFAERPEGSVSTLKIQRTQQEDSAVYLCASRPSFGSNEQFFGPGTRLTVL.